This T cell receptor (beta chain) was identified during a study of T cell changes during pregnancy in multiple sclerosis. The method was immunoSEQ multiplex PCR; TCRdb's version includes in-frame clones alone and lacks a portion of them. The sample has approximately 40,000 clones; 80% to 95% are singletons. CDR1 is SGHTA, CDR2 FQGTGA, per germline. J gave up 7 bases and V 7 bases, and 16 bases lay outside the gene matches. This CDR3 spans 16 amino acids. Sequencing used CD4+ T cells from peripheral blood mononuclear cells, obtained before pregnancy. This sequence was found in a female donor with multiple sclerosis, enrolled in a pregnancy study. This chain uses TRBV7-3 with TRBJ2-7; 10 bases are shared with TRBD1. The CDR3 reads CASNQERGTGELEQYF. CDR3 DNA sequence: TGTGCCAGCAACCAAGAGAGGGGGACAGGGGAGTTGGAGCAGTACTTC. The full variable domain, with the rest looked up from reference TRBV7-3 and TRBJ2-7, is GAGVSQTPSNKVTEKGKYVELRCDPISGHTALYWYRQSLGQGPEFLIYFQGTGAADDSGLPNDRFFAVRPEGSVSTLKIQRTERGDSAVYLCASNQERGTGELEQYFGPGTRLTVT.